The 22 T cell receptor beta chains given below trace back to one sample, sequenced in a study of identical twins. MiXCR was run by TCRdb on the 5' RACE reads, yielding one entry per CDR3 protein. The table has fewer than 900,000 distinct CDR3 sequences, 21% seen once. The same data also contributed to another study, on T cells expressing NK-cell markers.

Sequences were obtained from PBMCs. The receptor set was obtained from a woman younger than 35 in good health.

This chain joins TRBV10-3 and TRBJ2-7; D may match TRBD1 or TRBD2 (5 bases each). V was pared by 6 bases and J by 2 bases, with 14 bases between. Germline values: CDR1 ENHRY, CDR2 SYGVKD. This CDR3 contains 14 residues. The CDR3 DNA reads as TGTGCCATCAGCTCCGGGACGGCTGCCTACGAGCAGTACTTC. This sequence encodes CAISSGTAAYEQYF.

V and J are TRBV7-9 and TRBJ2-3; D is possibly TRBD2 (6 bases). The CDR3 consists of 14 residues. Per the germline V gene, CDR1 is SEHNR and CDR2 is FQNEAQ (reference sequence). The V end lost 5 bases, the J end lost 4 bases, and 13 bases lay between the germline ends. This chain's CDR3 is CASSRATSADTQYF. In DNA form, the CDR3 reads TGTGCCAGCAGCAGAGCGACTAGTGCAGATACGCAGTATTTT.

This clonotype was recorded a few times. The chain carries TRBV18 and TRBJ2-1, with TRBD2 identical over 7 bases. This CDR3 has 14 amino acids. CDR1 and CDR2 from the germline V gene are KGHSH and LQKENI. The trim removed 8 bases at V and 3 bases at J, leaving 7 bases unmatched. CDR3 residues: CASTLAADYNEQFF. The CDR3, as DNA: TGTGCCAGCACTCTAGCGGCAGACTACAATGAGCAGTTCTTC.

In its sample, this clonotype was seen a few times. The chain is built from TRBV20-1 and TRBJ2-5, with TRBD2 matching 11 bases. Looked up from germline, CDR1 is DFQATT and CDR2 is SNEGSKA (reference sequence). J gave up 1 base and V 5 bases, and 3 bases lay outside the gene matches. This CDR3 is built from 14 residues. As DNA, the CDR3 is TGCAGTGCTGTTAGCGGGGGGGTCCAAGAGACCCAGTACTTC. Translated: CSAVSGGVQETQYF.

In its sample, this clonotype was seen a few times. The CDR3 region has the DNA TGTGCCAGCAGTTTCTCCAGCTCTGGAAACACCATATATTTT. This codes for CASSFSSSGNTIYF. V is TRBV12-3 or TRBV12-4 and J is TRBJ1-3; D unclear. V dropped 3 bases and J dropped 0 bases, with 6 bases sitting between them. CDR3 length equals 14 residues.

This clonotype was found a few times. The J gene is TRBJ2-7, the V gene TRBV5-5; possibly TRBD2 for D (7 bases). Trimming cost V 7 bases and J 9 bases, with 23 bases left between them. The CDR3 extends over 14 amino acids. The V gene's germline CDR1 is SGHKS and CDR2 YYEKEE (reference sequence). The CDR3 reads CASGQWGGRERQYF. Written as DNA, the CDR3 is TGTGCCAGCGGCCAGTGGGGGGGCCGAGAGCGGCAGTACTTC.

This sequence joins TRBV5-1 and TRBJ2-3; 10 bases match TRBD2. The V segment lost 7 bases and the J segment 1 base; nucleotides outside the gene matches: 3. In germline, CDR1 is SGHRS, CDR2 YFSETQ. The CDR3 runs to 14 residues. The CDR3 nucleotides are TGCGCCAGCTGTACTAGCGGGGGCACAGATACGCAGTATTTT. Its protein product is CASCTSGGTDTQYF.

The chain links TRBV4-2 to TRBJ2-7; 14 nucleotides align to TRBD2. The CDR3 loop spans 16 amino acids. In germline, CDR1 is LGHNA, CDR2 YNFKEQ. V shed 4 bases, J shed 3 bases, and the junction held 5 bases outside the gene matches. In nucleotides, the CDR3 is TGTGCCAGCAGCCCCATGGGACTAGCGGGGGACTACGAGCAGTACTTC. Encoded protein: CASSPMGLAGDYEQYF.

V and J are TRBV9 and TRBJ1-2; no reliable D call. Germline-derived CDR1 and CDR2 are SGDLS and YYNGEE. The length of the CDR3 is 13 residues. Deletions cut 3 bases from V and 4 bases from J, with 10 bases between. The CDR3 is CASSAGPVYGYTF. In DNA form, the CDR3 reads TGTGCCAGCAGCGCCGGGCCGGTCTATGGCTACACCTTC.

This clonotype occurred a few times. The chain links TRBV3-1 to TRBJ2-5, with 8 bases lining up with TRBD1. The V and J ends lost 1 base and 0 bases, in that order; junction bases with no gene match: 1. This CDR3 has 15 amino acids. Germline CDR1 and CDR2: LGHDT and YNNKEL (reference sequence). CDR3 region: CASSQGDRYQETQYF. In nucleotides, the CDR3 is TGTGCCAGCAGCCAAGGGGACAGGTACCAAGAGACCCAGTACTTC.

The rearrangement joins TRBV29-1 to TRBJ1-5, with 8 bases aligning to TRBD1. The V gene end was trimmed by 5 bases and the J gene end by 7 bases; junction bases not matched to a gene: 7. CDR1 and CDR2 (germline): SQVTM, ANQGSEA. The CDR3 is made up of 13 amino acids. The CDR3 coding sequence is TGCAGCGTTAGGACAGGGCAGGACCAGCCCCAGCATTTT. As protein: CSVRTGQDQPQHF.

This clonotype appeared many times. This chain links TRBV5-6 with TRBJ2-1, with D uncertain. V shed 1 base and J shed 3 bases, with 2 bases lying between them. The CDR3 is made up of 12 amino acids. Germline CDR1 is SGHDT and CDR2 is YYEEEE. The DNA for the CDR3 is TGTGCCAGCAGCTTGTTCTACAATGAGCAGTTCTTC. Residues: CASSLFYNEQFF.

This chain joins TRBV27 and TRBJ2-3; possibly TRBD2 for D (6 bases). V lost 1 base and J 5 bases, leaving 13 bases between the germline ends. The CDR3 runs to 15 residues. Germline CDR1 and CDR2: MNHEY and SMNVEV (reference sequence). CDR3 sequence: CASSLLYGRGDTQYF. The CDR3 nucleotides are TGTGCCAGCAGTTTATTATACGGGAGAGGAGATACGCAGTATTTT.

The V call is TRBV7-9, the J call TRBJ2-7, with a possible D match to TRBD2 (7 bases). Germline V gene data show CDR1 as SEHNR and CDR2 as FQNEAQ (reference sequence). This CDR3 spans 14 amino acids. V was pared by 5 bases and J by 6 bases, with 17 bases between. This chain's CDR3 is CASSLRGGALEQYF. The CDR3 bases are TGTGCCAGCAGCCTTCGAGGGGGGGCACTCGAGCAGTACTTC.

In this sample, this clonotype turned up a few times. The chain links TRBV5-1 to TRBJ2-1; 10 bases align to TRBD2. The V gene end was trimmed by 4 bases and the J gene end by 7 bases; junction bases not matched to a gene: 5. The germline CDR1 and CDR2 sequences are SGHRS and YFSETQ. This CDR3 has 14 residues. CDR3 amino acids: CASSKASGSNEQFF. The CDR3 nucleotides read TGCGCCAGCAGCAAGGCTAGCGGGAGTAATGAGCAGTTCTTC. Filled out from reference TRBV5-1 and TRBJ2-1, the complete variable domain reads KAGVTQTPRYLIKTRGQQVTLSCSPISGHRSVSWYQQTPGQGLQFLFEYFSETQRNKGNFPGRFSGRQFSNSRSEMNVSTLELGDSALYLCASSKASGSNEQFFGPGTRLTVL.

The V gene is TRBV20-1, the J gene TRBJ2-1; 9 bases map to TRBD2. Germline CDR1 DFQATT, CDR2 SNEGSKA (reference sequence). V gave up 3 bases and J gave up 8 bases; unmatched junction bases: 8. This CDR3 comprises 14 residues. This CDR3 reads CSARASGRFDEQFF. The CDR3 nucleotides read TGCAGTGCTAGGGCCAGCGGGAGGTTCGATGAGCAGTTCTTC.

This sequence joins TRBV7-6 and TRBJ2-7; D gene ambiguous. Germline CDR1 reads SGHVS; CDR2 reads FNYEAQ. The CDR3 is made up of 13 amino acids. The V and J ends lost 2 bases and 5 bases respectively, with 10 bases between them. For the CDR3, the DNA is TGTGCCAGCAGCTTATTGGTAGAGAACGAGCAGTACTTC. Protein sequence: CASSLLVENEQYF.

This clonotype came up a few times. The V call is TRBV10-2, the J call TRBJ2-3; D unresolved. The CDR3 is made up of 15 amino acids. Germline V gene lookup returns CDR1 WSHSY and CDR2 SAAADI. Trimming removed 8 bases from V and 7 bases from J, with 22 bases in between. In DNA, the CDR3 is TGCGCCAGCTCGCGAGCCGCAAATAGGTCATATACGCAGTATTTT. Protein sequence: CASSRAANRSYTQYF.

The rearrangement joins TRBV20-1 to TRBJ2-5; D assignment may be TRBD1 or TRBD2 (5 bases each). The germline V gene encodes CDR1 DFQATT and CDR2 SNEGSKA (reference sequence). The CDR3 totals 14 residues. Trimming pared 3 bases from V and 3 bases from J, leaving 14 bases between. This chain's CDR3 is CSARLGPTKETQYF. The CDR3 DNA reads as TGCAGTGCTAGGTTGGGACCTACCAAAGAGACCCAGTACTTC.

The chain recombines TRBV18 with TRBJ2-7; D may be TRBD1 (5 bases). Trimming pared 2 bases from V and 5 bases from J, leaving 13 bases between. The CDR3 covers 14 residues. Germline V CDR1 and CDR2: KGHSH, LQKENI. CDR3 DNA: TGTGCCAGCTCACCATTTAAGGGGTCCCACGAGCAGTACTTC. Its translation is CASSPFKGSHEQYF. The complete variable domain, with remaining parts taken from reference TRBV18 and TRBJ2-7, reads NAGVMQNPRHLVRRRGQEARLRCSPMKGHSHVYWYRQLPEEGLKFMVYLQKENIIDESGMPKERFSAEFPKEGPSILRIQQVVRGDSAAYFCASSPFKGSHEQYFGPGTRLTVT.

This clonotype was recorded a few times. CDR3 protein: CSARDFPVRADTQYF. CDR3 in DNA: TGCAGTGCTAGAGATTTTCCGGTACGGGCAGATACGCAGTATTTT. The chain joins TRBV20-1 to TRBJ2-3, with D hard to call. Per germline, CDR1 DFQATT and CDR2 SNEGSKA (reference sequence). CDR3 length: 15 residues. V was shortened by 0 bases and J by 4 bases, with 14 bases between the two germline ends.

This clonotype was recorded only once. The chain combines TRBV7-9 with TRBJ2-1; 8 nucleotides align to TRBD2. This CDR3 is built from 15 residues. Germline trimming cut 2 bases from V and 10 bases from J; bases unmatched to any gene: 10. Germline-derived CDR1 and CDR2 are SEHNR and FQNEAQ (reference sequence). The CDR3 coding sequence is TGTGCCAGCAGCTTAACGGGGGGGATATCAGCAGAGCAGTTCTTC. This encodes CASSLTGGISAEQFF.